The TCR beta chain under discussion was sequenced for a study of shared clonotypes between healthy human individuals. On this clone itself: Its antigen remains unknown.

Germline values: CDR1 MDHEN, CDR2 SYDVKM. The CDR3 totals 15 residues. The germline V and J ends were trimmed by 6 bases and 1 base, with 16 bases remaining between them. In replicate PCRs of sorted subsets, about 200 ng DNA, approximately 30,000 T cell genomes, was used. Measured with immunoSEQ multiplex PCR; TCRdb has only the in-frame clones, and not every one. The sample records some 2,100,000 clones, approximately 94% being singletons. Regarding the study as a whole: What limited the represented genetic and exposure-history diversity was the small number of donors.

Sequenced input: naive CD4+ T cells sorted from blood. Subset given: CD45RA+ positively selected. The chain recombines TRBV28 with TRBJ2-7; D is undetermined. The sequence derives from a man younger than 30 in good health. The CDR3 coding sequence is TGTGCCAGCAGCTCCCCGCCGCTTATTTCCTACGAGCAGTACTTC. Translation gives CASSSPPLISYEQYF.